This T cell receptor beta chain was recovered during a study of CD8 T cells in ankylosing spondylitis. The CDR3 extends over 15 amino acids. V was trimmed by 1 base and J by 0 bases, leaving 9 bases between them. Germline V gene data show CDR1 as SGHRS and CDR2 as YFSETQ. This clonotype was counted many times. In TCRdb, the 5' RACE reads were re-called with MiXCR into one record per CDR3 protein. The profile shows some 250,000 distinct CDR3 sequences, over 8.5% of them singletons. The sequence came from a male donor with ankylosing spondylitis or in good health (not recorded which). The sample comprised blood, either unsorted or a sorted T cell fraction (not recorded which). The rearrangement links TRBV5-1 to TRBJ2-3, with a weak D call TRBD2 (6 bases). In DNA, the CDR3 is TGCGCCAGCAGCTTGACGGCGGGGAGCACAGATACGCAGTATTTT. As protein: CASSLTAGSTDTQYF.